This T cell receptor beta chain appears in the sequencing data of a study of shared clonotypes between healthy human individuals. The repertoire was sequenced with immunoSEQ multiplex PCR; TCRdb's copy has only in-frame clones and lacks some. The top ten clones hold under 15% of a sample with about 510,000 clones, 60% to 80% of them seen once. Germline V gene sequence: CDR1 MDHEN, CDR2 SYDVKM. V was clipped by 3 bases and J by 9 bases, with 18 bases between them. There are 14 residues in the CDR3. J is TRBJ2-7 and V is TRBV28; D is unclear. The origin of this receptor is a middle-aged woman in good health. Some clones in this sample may be carry-over from other donors' samples. Input material: PBMCs. The CDR3, as DNA: TGTGCCAGCAGTTTTGCCCCCCACTTCTACCTGCAGTACTTC. Translation gives CASSFAPHFYLQYF.